The 27 T cell receptor beta chains listed next were all sequenced from one sample in a study of identical twins. TCRdb re-derived calls from the 5' RACE reads in MiXCR, one entry per CDR3 protein. This table holds roughly 770,000 distinct CDR3 sequences, around a sixth found once. These data were also filed under a second study, of T cells expressing NK-cell markers.

Sequenced material: PBMCs. Receptors were obtained from a woman between 18 and 29 years old in good health.

This clonotype was counted a single time. This chain uses TRBV12-3 or TRBV12-4 with TRBJ2-6; TRBD2 might be the D (6 bases). Trimming stripped 5 bases from V and 0 bases from J, with 14 bases between. The CDR3 is made up of 17 amino acids. CDR3 amino acids: CASSAGTSGSGANVLTF. CDR3 nucleotides: TGTGCCAGCAGTGCCGGGACTTCTGGCTCTGGGGCCAACGTCCTGACTTTC.

This clonotype has a count of ten or more. This rearrangement joins TRBV20-1 to TRBJ2-5; a weak D match, TRBD2 (5 bases). The CDR3 covers 15 residues. Trimming shortened V by 0 bases and J by 1 base, and 12 bases separated the two germline ends. The germline CDR1 and CDR2 sequences are DFQATT and SNEGSKA (reference sequence). The CDR3 loop is CSARDATAVQETQYF. CDR3 in DNA: TGCAGTGCTAGAGATGCTACAGCGGTCCAAGAGACCCAGTACTTC.

V usage is TRBV29-1 and J usage is TRBJ2-1; TRBD2 agrees at 9 bases. The length of the CDR3 is 17 residues. Losses at the gene ends were 5 bases for V and 16 bases for J; bases not matched to a gene: 27. Germline V gene sequence: CDR1 SQVTM, CDR2 ANQGSEA. CDR3 in amino acids: CSVWCSGRPSCPPGPFF. The DNA for the CDR3 is TGCAGCGTTTGGTGCAGCGGGAGGCCCTCCTGCCCCCCCGGGCCTTTCTTC.

This clonotype was detected only a few times. The chain employs TRBV27 and TRBJ2-3; 7 bases map to TRBD2. This CDR3 contains 16 residues. Germline V gene data show CDR1 as MNHEY and CDR2 as SMNVEV (reference sequence). The V segment lost 6 bases and the J segment 2 bases; nucleotides outside the gene matches: 11. CDR3 nucleotide sequence: TGTGCCAGCAGCCGTCTTCTAGCGGAGGACACAGATACGCAGTATTTT. Residues: CASSRLLAEDTDTQYF.

This clonotype was recorded a few times. This chain uses TRBV5-8 with TRBJ2-7, with D maybe TRBD1 (9 bases). This CDR3 is built from 17 residues. The V and J ends lost 4 bases and 0 bases respectively, with 20 bases between them. Germline CDR1 is SGHTS and CDR2 is YDEGEE. As DNA, the CDR3 is TGTGCCAGCAGCAGGCCGGGGGGGACAGGGAGCTCCTACGAGCAGTACTTC. It codes for CASSRPGGTGSSYEQYF.

Remarks on this clonotype: As the CDR3 is not closed by the conserved phenylalanine or tryptophan, this likely results from a read error. The J gene is TRBJ2-7, the V gene TRBV7-9; D remains ambiguous. CDR3 length: 16 residues. The germline CDR1 and CDR2 sequences are SEHNR and FQNEAQ (reference sequence). V was trimmed by 1 base and J by 0 bases, leaving 13 bases between them. CDR3 DNA: TGTGCCAGCAGCTTAGTTAAGGCATGGAGCTCCTACGAGCAGTACTCC. Protein: CASSLVKAWSSYEQYS.

The chain has TRBV29-1 and TRBJ2-5; perhaps D is TRBD1 or TRBD2 (6 bases each). Germline-derived CDR1 and CDR2 are SQVTM and ANQGSEA. The CDR3 loop spans 14 amino acids. The V end was cut by 6 bases, the J end by 2 bases, with 16 bases between. The CDR3 DNA is TGCAGCGTGGATTGGGGGGCGCGGCAAGAGACCCAGTACTTC. This encodes CSVDWGARQETQYF.

This clonotype has at least ten counts. The chain couples TRBV20-1 to TRBJ2-7, with 9 nucleotides matching TRBD2. The ends lost 3 bases at V and 4 bases at J; junction bases unmatched: 7. The germline CDR1 and CDR2 sequences are DFQATT and SNEGSKA (reference sequence). This CDR3 spans 14 amino acids. In DNA form, the CDR3 reads TGCAGTGCTAGCTCCGGGACTAGCTCGTACGAGCAGTACTTC. Its protein product is CSASSGTSSYEQYF.

This clonotype was recorded at least ten times. The CDR3 spells CASSLRGPSGQGVVEQYF. In DNA form, the CDR3 reads TGCGCCAGCAGCTTGAGAGGTCCGTCGGGACAGGGGGTAGTCGAGCAGTACTTC. The rearrangement uses TRBV5-1 and TRBJ2-7; 11 bases map to TRBD1. This CDR3 spans 18 amino acids. After removal of 1 base from V and 6 bases from J, the junction contained 15 bases not matched to a gene. Germline values: CDR1 SGHRS, CDR2 YFSETQ.

The CDR3 spells CSAPGTSYNEQFF. DNA of the CDR3: TGCAGTGCTCCCGGGACGTCCTACAATGAGCAGTTCTTC. The chain carries TRBV20-1 and TRBJ2-1; D could derive from TRBD1 or TRBD2 (5 bases each). Trimming took off 5 bases at V and 1 base at J, with 9 bases between the two ends. The V gene's germline CDR1 is DFQATT and CDR2 SNEGSKA (reference sequence). The CDR3 length is 13 residues.

The chain links TRBV29-1 to TRBJ2-1, with D perhaps TRBD1 or TRBD2 (5 bases each). Germline loops: CDR1 SQVTM, CDR2 ANQGSEA. The CDR3 is made up of 17 amino acids. V was pared by 5 bases and J by 5 bases, with 25 bases between. The CDR3: CSVYRAGTEFVHNEQFF. The CDR3 coding sequence is TGCAGCGTTTATCGAGCAGGGACCGAATTTGTCCACAATGAGCAGTTCTTC.

This clonotype was seen only a few times. The V and J genes are TRBV30 and TRBJ2-5; possibly TRBD1 or TRBD2 for D (5 bases each). The germline V and J ends were trimmed by 5 bases and 4 bases, with 23 bases remaining between them. The CDR3 is made up of 16 amino acids. Per the germline V gene, CDR1 is GTSNPN and CDR2 is SVGIG (reference sequence). The CDR3 DNA reads TGTGCCTGGGACCCCCGCAGGGACGCATTGGGAGAGACCCAGTACTTC. Its translation: CAWDPRRDALGETQYF.

The J gene is TRBJ1-2, the V gene TRBV6-5; 8 nucleotides match TRBD1. CDR1 is MNHEY, CDR2 SVGAGI, per germline. This CDR3 region has 12 residues. Trimming at V came to 6 bases and at J to 7 bases, leaving 4 bases not matched to a gene. CDR3 in amino acids: CASSQDRAGYTF. The CDR3 nucleotides read TGTGCCAGCAGCCAGGACAGGGCTGGCTACACCTTC.

This clonotype has just a few counts. The rearrangement links TRBV3-1 to TRBJ2-3; 9 positions match TRBD2. Germline-derived CDR1 and CDR2 are LGHDT and YNNKEL (reference sequence). The CDR3 totals 18 residues. Trimming at V came to 0 bases and at J to 2 bases, leaving 9 bases not matched to a gene. The CDR3: CASSQESVLAGITDTQYF. Here the CDR3 DNA reads TGTGCCAGCAGCCAAGAATCGGTGCTAGCGGGGATCACAGATACGCAGTATTTT.

This clonotype was recorded a few times. J is TRBJ1-1 and V is TRBV6-4; 9 bases match TRBD1. The CDR3 has 14 amino acids. Per germline, CDR1 MRHNA and CDR2 SNTAGT. Trimming removed 6 bases from V and 2 bases from J; junction bases left unmatched: 4. The CDR3 reads CASRTDRGNTEAFF. For the CDR3, the DNA is TGTGCCAGCAGGACGGACAGGGGCAACACTGAAGCTTTCTTT.

The gene calls are TRBV7-9 and TRBJ2-1, with TRBD2 as a possible D gene (6 bases). Trimming pared 2 bases from V and 7 bases from J, leaving 18 bases between. The CDR3 has 16 amino acids. Germline V gene lookup returns CDR1 SEHNR and CDR2 FQNEAQ (reference sequence). CDR3 loop: CASSLPQGGSRNEQFF. In DNA form, the CDR3 reads TGTGCCAGCAGCTTACCTCAAGGAGGGTCAAGGAATGAGCAGTTCTTC. Looking up the rest from reference TRBV7-9 and TRBJ2-1 gives the full variable domain: DTGVSQNPRHKITKRGQNVTFRCDPISEHNRLYWYRQTLGQGPEFLTYFQNEAQLEKSRLLSDRFSAERPKGSFSTLEIQRTEQGDSAMYLCASSLPQGGSRNEQFFGPGTRLTVL.

In this sample, this clonotype turned up a few times. The rearrangement links TRBV10-1 to TRBJ2-1; tentatively, D is TRBD2 (6 bases). V was trimmed by 1 base and J by 6 bases, leaving 22 bases between them. Germline loops: CDR1 WNHNN, CDR2 SYGVQD (reference sequence). CDR3 size: 18 residues. CDR3 loop: CASSEFHPASALFNEQFF. Written as DNA, the CDR3 is TGCGCCAGCAGTGAGTTCCACCCCGCTAGCGCTCTATTCAATGAGCAGTTCTTC.

This clonotype occurred a few times. The CDR3 loop is CATSDGHEGEQFF. CDR3 sequence (DNA): TGTGCCACCAGTGACGGACACGAAGGTGAGCAGTTCTTC. J is TRBJ2-1 and V is TRBV24-1; TRBD1 might be the D (5 bases). Germline CDR1 is KGHDR and CDR2 is SFDVKD. The length of the CDR3 is 13 residues. The ends were cut back, 4 bases at V and 9 bases at J, with 12 bases in the middle.

The chain recombines TRBV27 with TRBJ1-5; 9 bases line up with TRBD1. This CDR3 contains 15 residues. V gave up 0 bases and J gave up 5 bases; unmatched junction bases: 2. Germline CDR1 reads MNHEY; CDR2 reads SMNVEV (reference sequence). The DNA of the CDR3 is TGTGCCAGCAGTTTATCAGGACAGGGGTATCAGCCCCAGCATTTT. It yields the protein CASSLSGQGYQPQHF.

This clonotype has more than one count but fewer than ten. The V call is TRBV16, the J call TRBJ2-7; D is possibly TRBD1 (6 bases). Germline loops: CDR1 KGHSY, CDR2 FQNENV. The length of the CDR3 is 13 residues. Trimming pared 3 bases from V and 5 bases from J, leaving 11 bases between. CDR3 sequence (DNA): TGTGCCAGCAGCCACCCGGACAGTAACGAGCAGTACTTC. Translated, it gives CASSHPDSNEQYF.

V and J are TRBV6-5 and TRBJ1-1; D possibly corresponds to TRBD1 (6 bases). The CDR3 consists of 14 residues. Trimming cost V 2 bases and J 2 bases, with 9 bases left between them. Per germline, CDR1 MNHEY and CDR2 SVGAGI. In nucleotides, the CDR3 is TGTGCCAGCAGTTACAGACAGGCAAACACTGAAGCTTTCTTT. Protein product: CASSYRQANTEAFF.

This clonotype has more than one count but fewer than ten. The chain uses TRBV7-9 and TRBJ2-2; D call uncertain. Germline V gene data show CDR1 as SEHNR and CDR2 as FQNEAQ (reference sequence). The CDR3 covers 16 residues. The V end lost 5 bases, the J end lost 5 bases, and 18 bases lay between the germline ends. CDR3 DNA: TGTGCCAGCAGCCGGCCGGGCCTTTCCATGACCGGGGAGCTGTTTTTT. It is translated as CASSRPGLSMTGELFF.

The chain links TRBV7-2 to TRBJ2-1; possibly TRBD1 for D (6 bases). The germline V gene has CDR1 SGHTA and CDR2 FQGNSA. V lost 5 bases, J lost 5 bases, and 13 bases lay in between. The CDR3 runs 14 residues. The CDR3 coding sequence is TGTGCCAGCAGCCCGGACAGAAGCAACAATGAGCAGTTCTTC. Protein product: CASSPDRSNNEQFF. Complete variable domain (other parts from reference TRBV7-2 and TRBJ2-1): GAGVSQSPSNKVTEKGKDVELRCDPISGHTALYWYRQSLGQGLEFLIYFQGNSAPDKSGLPSDRFSAERTGGSVSTLTIQRTQQEDSAVYLCASSPDRSNNEQFFGPGTRLTVL.

This chain uses TRBV20-1 with TRBJ1-2; D is undetermined. V was clipped by 3 bases and J by 7 bases, with 15 bases between them. This CDR3 contains 13 residues. Germline CDR1 and CDR2: DFQATT and SNEGSKA (reference sequence). CDR3 DNA: TGCAGTGCTAGTAACCAGGAGTTAGGTGGCTACACCTTC. Protein: CSASNQELGGYTF.

This clonotype was counted only a few times. In nucleotides, the CDR3 is TGTGCCAGCAGTTTGGGGGTCCCTGAAGCTTTCTTT. Its protein is CASSLGVPEAFF. The chain employs TRBV12-3 or TRBV12-4 and TRBJ1-1; possibly TRBD1 for D (5 bases). Trimming took 3 bases from V and 6 from J, leaving 8 bases between them. The CDR3 length is 12 residues.

The chain carries TRBV7-4 and TRBJ2-1; D call uncertain. The CDR3 consists of 11 residues. Trimming pared 3 bases from V and 12 bases from J, leaving 9 bases between. Germline V gives CDR1 SGHVT, CDR2 SQSDAQ. In DNA form, the CDR3 reads TGTGCCAGCAGCTTGCGGTGGGGGCAGTTCTTC. Encoded protein: CASSLRWGQFF.

In its sample, this clonotype was seen a few times. The chain links TRBV20-1 to TRBJ2-1; D gene unclear. The ends were cut back, 0 bases at V and 9 bases at J, with 12 bases in the middle. CDR1 is DFQATT, CDR2 SNEGSKA, per germline (reference sequence). The CDR3 consists of 13 residues. CDR3 sequence reads: CSARDSMVPEQFF. In nucleotides, the CDR3 is TGCAGTGCTAGAGACTCAATGGTCCCTGAGCAGTTCTTC.